This T cell receptor (beta chain) came from a study of response to subunit inactivated influenza vaccine. TCRdb reprocessed the RT-PCR reads via MiXCR and lists one record per CDR3 protein. The data contain about 540,000 distinct CDR3 sequences, roughly a quarter of them singletons. At least ten counts were recorded for this clonotype. Separately, the same data were catalogued under a study of T cells expressing NK-cell markers. From that study: What made the TCR beta cDNA was 5'RACE template switching with UMIs.

The TCR originated in a man aged 45-60 years who received an inactivated influenza vaccine. The starting material was CD4+ T cells sorted from PBMCs, obtained 12 days after vaccination.

The CDR3 coding sequence is TGCGCCAGCAGCCAGATAGTAGCGGGGTTAAGTGTAGGGGTCCAGTACTTC. It yields the protein CASSQIVAGLSVGVQYF. The chain carries TRBV4-1 and TRBJ2-5, with TRBD2 identical over 8 bases. Per germline, CDR1 MGHRA and CDR2 YSYEKL. Germline trimming cut 3 bases from V and 10 bases from J; bases unmatched to any gene: 19. The length of the CDR3 is 17 residues.